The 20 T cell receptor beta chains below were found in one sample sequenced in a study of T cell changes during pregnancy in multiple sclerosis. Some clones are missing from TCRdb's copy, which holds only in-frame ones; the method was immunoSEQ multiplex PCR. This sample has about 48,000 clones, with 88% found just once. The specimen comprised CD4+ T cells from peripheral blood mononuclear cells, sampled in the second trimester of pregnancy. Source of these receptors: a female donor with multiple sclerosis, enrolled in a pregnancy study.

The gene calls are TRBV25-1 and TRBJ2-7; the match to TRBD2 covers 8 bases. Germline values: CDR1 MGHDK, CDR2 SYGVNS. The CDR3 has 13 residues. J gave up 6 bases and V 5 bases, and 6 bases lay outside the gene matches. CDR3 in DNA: TGTGCCAGCAGTAGCGGGAGCATAAGCGAGCAGTACTTC. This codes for CASSSGSISEQYF.

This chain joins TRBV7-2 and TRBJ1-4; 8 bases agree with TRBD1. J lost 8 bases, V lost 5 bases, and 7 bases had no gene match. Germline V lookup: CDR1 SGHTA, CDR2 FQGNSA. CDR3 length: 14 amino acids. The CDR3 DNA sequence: TGTGCCAGCAGCATACGGACAGGGCGGGAAAAACTGTTTTTT. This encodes CASSIRTGREKLFF.

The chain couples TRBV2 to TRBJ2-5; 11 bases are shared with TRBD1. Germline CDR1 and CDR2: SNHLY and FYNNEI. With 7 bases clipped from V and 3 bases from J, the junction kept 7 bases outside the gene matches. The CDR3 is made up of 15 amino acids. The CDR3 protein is CASNGQGALEETQYF. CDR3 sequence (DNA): TGTGCCAGCAACGGACAGGGGGCCCTCGAAGAGACCCAGTACTTC.

The CDR3, as DNA: TGTGCCAGCAGCGGCCTTTGGGAGACCCAGTACTTC. Its translation is CASSGLWETQYF. The chain uses TRBV7-2 and TRBJ2-5; D is unresolved. The CDR3 contains 12 residues. Trimming left V 5 bases short and J 5 bases short, with 9 bases between. Per the germline V gene, CDR1 is SGHTA and CDR2 is FQGNSA. The full variable domain, completed using reference TRBV7-2 and TRBJ2-5, is GAGVSQSPSNKVTEKGKDVELRCDPISGHTALYWYRQSLGQGLEFLIYFQGNSAPDKSGLPSDRFSAERTGGSVSTLTIQRTQQEDSAVYLCASSGLWETQYFGPGTRLLVL.

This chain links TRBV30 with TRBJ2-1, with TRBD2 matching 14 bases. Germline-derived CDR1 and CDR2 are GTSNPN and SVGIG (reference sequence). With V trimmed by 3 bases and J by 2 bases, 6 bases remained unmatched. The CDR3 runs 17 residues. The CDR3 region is CAWRTGTSGSTYNEQFF. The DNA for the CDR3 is TGTGCCTGGAGAACCGGGACTAGCGGGAGTACCTACAATGAGCAGTTCTTC.

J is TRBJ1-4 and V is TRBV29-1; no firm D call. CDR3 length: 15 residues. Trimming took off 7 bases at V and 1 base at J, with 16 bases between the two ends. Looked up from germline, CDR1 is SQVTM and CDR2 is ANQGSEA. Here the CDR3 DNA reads TGCAGCGCCTCGGGATACGGTGGAACTAATGAAAAACTGTTTTTT. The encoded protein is CSASGYGGTNEKLFF.

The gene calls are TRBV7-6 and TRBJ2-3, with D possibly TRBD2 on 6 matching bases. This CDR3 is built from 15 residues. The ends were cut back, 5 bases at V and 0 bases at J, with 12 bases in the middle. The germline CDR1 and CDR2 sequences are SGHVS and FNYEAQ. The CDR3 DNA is TGTGCCAGCAGCCGAGCGGGTACTAGCACAGATACGCAGTATTTT. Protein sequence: CASSRAGTSTDTQYF. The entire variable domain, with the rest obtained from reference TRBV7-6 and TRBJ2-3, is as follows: GAGVSQSPRYKVTKRGQDVALRCDPISGHVSLYWYRQALGQGPEFLTYFNYEAQQDKSGLPNDRFSAERPEGSISTLTIQRTEQRDSAMYRCASSRAGTSTDTQYFGPGTRLTVL.

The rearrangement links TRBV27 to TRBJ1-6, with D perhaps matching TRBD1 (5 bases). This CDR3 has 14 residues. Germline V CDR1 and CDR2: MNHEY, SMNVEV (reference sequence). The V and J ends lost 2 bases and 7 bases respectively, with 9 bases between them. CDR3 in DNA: TGTGCCAGCAGTTTACTCCAGGGAAATTCACCCCTCCACTTT. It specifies CASSLLQGNSPLHF.

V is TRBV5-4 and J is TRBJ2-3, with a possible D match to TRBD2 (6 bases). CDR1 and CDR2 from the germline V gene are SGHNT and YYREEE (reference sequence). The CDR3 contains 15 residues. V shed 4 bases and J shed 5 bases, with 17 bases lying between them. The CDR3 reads CASSPTGERGDTQYF. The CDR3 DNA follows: TGTGCCAGCAGCCCCACGGGGGAAAGGGGAGATACGCAGTATTTT.

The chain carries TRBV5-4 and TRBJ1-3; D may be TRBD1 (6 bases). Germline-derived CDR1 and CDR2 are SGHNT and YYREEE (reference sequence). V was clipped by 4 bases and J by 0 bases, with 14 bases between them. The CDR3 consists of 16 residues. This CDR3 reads CASSNRQALSGNTIYF. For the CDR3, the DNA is TGTGCCAGCAGCAATCGACAGGCGCTCTCTGGAAACACCATATATTTT.

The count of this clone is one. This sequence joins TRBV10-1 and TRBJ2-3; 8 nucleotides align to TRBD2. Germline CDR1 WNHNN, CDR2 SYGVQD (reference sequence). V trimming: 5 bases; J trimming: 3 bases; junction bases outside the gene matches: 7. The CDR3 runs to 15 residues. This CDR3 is CASSHTGLGTDTQYF. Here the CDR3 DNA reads TGCGCCAGCAGTCACACGGGACTAGGGACAGATACGCAGTATTTT.

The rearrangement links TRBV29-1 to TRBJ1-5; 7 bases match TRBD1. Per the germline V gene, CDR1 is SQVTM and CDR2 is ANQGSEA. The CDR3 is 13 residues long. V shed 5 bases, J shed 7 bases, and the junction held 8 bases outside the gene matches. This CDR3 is CSVRVAGGQPQHF. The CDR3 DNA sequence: TGCAGCGTTCGGGTGGCAGGGGGACAGCCCCAGCATTTT.

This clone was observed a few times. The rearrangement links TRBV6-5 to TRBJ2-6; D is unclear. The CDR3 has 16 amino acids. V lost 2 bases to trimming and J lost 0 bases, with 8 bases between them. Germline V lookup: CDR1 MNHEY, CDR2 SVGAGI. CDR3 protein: CASSYRRSSGANVLTF. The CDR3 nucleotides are TGTGCCAGCAGTTACAGGCGGAGCTCTGGGGCCAACGTCCTGACTTTC.

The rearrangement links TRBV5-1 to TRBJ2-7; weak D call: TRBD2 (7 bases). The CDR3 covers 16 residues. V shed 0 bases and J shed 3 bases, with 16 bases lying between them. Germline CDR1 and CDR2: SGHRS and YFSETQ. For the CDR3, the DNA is TGCGCCAGCAGCTTGGGGCCGGGGGGCGGCCACTACGAGCAGTACTTC. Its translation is CASSLGPGGGHYEQYF.

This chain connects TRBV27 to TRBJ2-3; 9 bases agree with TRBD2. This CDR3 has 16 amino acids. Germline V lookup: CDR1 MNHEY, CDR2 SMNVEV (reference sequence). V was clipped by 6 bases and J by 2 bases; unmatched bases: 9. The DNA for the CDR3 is TGTGCCAGCAGGAGACTAGCGGAGTCTACCACAGATACGCAGTATTTT. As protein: CASRRLAESTTDTQYF.

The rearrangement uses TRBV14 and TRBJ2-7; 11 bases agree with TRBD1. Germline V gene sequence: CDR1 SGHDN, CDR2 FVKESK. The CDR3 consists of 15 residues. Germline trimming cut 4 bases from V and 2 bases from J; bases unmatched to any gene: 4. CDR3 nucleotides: TGTGCCAGCAGCCGGCCGGACAGGGGGCCCTACGAGCAGTACTTC. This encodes CASSRPDRGPYEQYF.

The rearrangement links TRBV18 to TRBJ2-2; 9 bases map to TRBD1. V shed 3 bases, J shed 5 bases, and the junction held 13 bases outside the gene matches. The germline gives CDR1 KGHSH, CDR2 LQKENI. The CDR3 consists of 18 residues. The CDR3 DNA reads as TGTGCCAGCTCACCGTTACTCCCGGGACAGGGTCTGACCGGGGAGCTGTTTTTT. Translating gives CASSPLLPGQGLTGELFF. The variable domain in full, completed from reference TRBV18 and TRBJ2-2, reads NAGVMQNPRHLVRRRGQEARLRCSPMKGHSHVYWYRQLPEEGLKFMVYLQKENIIDESGMPKERFSAEFPKEGPSILRIQQVVRGDSAAYFCASSPLLPGQGLTGELFFGEGSRLTVL.

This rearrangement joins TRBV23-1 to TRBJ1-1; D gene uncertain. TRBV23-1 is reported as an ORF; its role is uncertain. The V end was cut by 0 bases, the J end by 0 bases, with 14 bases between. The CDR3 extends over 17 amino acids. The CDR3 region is CASSQSSADFMNTEAFF. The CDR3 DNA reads TGCGCCAGCAGTCAATCATCGGCAGACTTCATGAACACTGAAGCTTTCTTT.

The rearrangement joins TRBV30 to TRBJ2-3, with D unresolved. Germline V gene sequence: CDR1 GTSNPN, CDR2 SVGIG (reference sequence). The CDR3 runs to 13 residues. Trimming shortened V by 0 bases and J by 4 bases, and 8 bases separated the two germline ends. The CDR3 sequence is CAWSVHFSDTQYF. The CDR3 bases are TGTGCCTGGAGTGTACATTTCTCAGATACGCAGTATTTT.

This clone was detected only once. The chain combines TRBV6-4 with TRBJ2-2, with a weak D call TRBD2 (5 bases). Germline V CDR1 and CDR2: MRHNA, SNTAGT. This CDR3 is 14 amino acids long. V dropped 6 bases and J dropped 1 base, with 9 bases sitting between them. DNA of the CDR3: TGTGCCAGCAGCTCGGACTGGAACACCGGGGAGCTGTTTTTT. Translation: CASSSDWNTGELFF.